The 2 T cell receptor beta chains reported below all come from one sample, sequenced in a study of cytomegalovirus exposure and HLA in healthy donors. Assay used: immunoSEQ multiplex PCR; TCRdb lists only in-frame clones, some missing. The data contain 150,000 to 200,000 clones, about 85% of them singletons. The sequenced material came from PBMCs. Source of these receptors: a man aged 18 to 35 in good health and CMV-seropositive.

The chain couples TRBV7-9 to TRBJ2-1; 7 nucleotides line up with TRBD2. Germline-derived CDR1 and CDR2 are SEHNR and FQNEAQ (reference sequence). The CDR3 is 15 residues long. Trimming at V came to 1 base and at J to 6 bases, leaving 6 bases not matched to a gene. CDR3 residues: CASSLGGGRSNEQFF. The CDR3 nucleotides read TGTGCCAGCAGCTTAGGGGGGGGTCGGTCCAATGAGCAGTTCTTC.

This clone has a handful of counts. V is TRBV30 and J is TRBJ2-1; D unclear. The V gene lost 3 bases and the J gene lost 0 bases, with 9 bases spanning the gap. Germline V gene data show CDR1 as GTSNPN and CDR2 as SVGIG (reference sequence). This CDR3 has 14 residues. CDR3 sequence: CAWSHSSSYNEQFF. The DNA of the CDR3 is TGTGCCTGGAGCCACTCGAGCTCCTACAATGAGCAGTTCTTC.